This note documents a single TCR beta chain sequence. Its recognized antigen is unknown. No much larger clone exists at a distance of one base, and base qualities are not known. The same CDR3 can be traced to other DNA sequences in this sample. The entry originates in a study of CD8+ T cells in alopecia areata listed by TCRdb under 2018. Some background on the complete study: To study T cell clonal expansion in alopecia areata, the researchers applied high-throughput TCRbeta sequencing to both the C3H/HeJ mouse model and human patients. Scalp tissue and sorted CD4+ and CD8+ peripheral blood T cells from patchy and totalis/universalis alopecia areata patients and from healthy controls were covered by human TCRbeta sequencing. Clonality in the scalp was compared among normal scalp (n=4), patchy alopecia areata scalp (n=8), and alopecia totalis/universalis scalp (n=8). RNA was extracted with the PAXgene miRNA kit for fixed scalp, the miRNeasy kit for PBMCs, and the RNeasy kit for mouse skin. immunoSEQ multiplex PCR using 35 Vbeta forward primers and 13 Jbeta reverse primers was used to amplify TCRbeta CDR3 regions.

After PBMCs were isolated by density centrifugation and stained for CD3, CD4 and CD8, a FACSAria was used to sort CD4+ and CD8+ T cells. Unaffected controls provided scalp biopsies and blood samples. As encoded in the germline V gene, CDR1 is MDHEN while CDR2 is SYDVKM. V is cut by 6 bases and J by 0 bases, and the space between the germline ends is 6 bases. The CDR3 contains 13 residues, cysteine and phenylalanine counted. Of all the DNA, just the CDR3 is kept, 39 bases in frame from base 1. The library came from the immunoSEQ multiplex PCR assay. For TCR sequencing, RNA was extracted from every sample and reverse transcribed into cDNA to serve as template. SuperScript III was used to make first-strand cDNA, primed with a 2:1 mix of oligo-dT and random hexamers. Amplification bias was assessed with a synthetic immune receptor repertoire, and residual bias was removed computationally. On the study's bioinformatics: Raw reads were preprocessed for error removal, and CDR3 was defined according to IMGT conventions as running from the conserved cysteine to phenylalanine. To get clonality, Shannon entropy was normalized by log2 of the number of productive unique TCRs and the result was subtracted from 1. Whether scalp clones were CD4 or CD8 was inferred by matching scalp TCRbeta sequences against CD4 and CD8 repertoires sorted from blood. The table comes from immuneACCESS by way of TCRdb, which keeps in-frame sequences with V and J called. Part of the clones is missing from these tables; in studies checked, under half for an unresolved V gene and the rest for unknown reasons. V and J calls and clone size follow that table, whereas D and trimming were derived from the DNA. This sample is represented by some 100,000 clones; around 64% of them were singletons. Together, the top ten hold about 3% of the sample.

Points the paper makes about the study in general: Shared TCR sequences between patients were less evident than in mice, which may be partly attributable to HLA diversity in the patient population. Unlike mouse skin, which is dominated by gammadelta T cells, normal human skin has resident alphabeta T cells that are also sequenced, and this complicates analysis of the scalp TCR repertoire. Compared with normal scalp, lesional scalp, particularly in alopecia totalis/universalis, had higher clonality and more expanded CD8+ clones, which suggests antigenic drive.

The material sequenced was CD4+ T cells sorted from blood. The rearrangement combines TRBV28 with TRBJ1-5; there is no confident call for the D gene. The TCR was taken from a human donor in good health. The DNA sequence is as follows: TGTGCCAGCAGATCCAATAGCAATCAGCCCCAGCATTTT. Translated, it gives CASRSNSNQPQHF.